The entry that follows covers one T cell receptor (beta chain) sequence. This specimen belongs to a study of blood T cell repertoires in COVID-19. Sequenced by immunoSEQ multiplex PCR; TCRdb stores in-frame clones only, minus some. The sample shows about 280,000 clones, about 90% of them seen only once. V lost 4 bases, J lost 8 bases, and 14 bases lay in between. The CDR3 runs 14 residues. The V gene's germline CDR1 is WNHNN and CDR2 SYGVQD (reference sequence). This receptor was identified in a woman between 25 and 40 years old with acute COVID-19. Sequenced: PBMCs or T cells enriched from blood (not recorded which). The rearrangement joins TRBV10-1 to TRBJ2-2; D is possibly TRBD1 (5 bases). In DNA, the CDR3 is TGCGCCAGCAGTGGACAGCACCCGGCAGGGGAGCTGTTTTTT. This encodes CASSGQHPAGELFF.